The rows below give T cell receptor beta chains drawn from one sample of a study of cytomegalovirus exposure and HLA in healthy donors. Profiling relied on immunoSEQ multiplex PCR, and the TCRdb table lists in-frame clones only, not all of them. The sample holds 120,000 or so clones, around 80% seen once. Sequenced sample: PBMCs. The receptors originated from a young man in good health and CMV-seropositive. CDR3s include the opening cysteine and the closing phenylalanine or tryptophan.

cdr3_aa: CASSQTSGGGKYEQYF; v_call: TRBV5-4; j_call: TRBJ2-7
cdr3_aa: CASSQVFKDRRIYGYTF; v_call: TRBV4-1; j_call: TRBJ1-2
cdr3_aa: CASSELAGNTQYF; v_call: TRBV6-4; j_call: TRBJ2-3
cdr3_aa: CASGGEEEKLFF; v_call: TRBV14; j_call: TRBJ1-4
cdr3_aa: CASSQSDRGGNQPQHF; v_call: TRBV4-1; j_call: TRBJ1-5
cdr3_aa: CASSLAPNTGELFF; v_call: TRBV27; j_call: TRBJ2-2
cdr3_aa: CASRQGAEETQYF; v_call: TRBV27; j_call: TRBJ2-5
cdr3_aa: CASSLNPPTSGSSYNEQFF; v_call: TRBV7-2; j_call: TRBJ2-1
cdr3_aa: CASSPTSGRYEQYF; v_call: TRBV18; j_call: TRBJ2-7
cdr3_aa: CAWSNKKAFF; v_call: TRBV30; j_call: TRBJ1-1
cdr3_aa: CASSSQGPGDTEAFF; v_call: TRBV19; j_call: TRBJ1-1
cdr3_aa: CASSPSGGINQPQHF; v_call: TRBV27; j_call: TRBJ1-5
cdr3_aa: CATSSPLGVPQSYEKLFF; v_call: TRBV15; j_call: TRBJ1-4
cdr3_aa: CASIETGSTEAFF; v_call: TRBV25-1; j_call: TRBJ1-1
cdr3_aa: CASSRGSQETQYF; v_call: TRBV7-3; j_call: TRBJ2-5
cdr3_aa: CASSISAGQGEYEQYF; v_call: TRBV19; j_call: TRBJ2-7
cdr3_aa: CASSPPFGGVYGYTF; v_call: TRBV28; j_call: TRBJ1-2
cdr3_aa: CASSEMGGRFYEQYF; v_call: TRBV19; j_call: TRBJ2-7
cdr3_aa: CASKRGLAEGTHEQFF; v_call: TRBV7-9; j_call: TRBJ2-1
cdr3_aa: CASSLHAGGTEYNEQFF; v_call: TRBV19; j_call: TRBJ2-1
cdr3_aa: CASSAPGLGFDNEQFF; v_call: TRBV7-9; j_call: TRBJ2-1
cdr3_aa: CASSRQGFNKQYF; v_call: TRBV19; j_call: TRBJ2-7
cdr3_aa: CASSLARDRDLGEAFF; v_call: TRBV13; j_call: TRBJ1-1
cdr3_aa: CASSLPPSGSQDYEQYF; v_call: TRBV7-9; j_call: TRBJ2-7